This TCR beta chain was sequenced for a study of shared clonotypes between healthy human individuals. Concerning this clone itself: The antigen is undetermined. A much larger clone lies a single base off, so this may be a read error. The same CDR3 arises from other DNA sequences in this sample as well.

Study outcomes and limitations: Despite large depth, rarefaction showed incomplete sorted-subset sequencing.

The length of the CDR3 is 14 residues. J gave up 0 bases and V 3 bases, and 1 base lay outside the gene matches. The germline CDR1 and CDR2 sequences are SEHNR and FQNEAQ (reference sequence). Profiling relied on immunoSEQ multiplex PCR, and the TCRdb table lists in-frame clones only, not all of them. The sample consists of roughly 2.5 million clones, 90% to 95% of them appearing once. The chain is built from TRBV7-9 and TRBJ1-1, with 7 nucleotides matching TRBD1. This TCR was sampled from a man aged 18 to 29 in good health. The sequenced sample consisted of naive CD4+ T cells sorted from blood. As for subset: CD45RA+ positively selected. For the CDR3, the DNA is TGTGCCAGCAGCTTGGGACAGATGAACACTGAAGCTTTCTTT. It codes for CASSLGQMNTEAFF.